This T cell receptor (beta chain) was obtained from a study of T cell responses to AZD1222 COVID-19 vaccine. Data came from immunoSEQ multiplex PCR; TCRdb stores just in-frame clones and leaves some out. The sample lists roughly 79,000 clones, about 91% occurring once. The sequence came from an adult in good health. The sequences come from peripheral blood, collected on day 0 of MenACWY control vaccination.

CDR3: CSVEEVGSLNQPQHF. The CDR3 DNA reads as TGCAGCGTTGAAGAAGTAGGGAGCCTCAATCAGCCCCAGCATTTT. The genes are TRBV29-1 and TRBJ1-5; D remains ambiguous. There are 15 residues in the CDR3. V lost 0 bases, J lost 3 bases, and 12 bases lay in between. Looked up from germline, CDR1 is SQVTM and CDR2 is ANQGSEA.